This TCR beta chain emerged from a study of regulatory T cells in long-lasting Graves disease. Germline values: CDR1 LGHDT, CDR2 YNNKEL (reference sequence). Trimming took 1 base from V and 5 from J, leaving 8 bases between them. CDR3 length: 13 amino acids. Time point in this sample: newly diagnosed GD, antithyroid drugs for less than 3 months. PBMCs provided the RNA from which the TCR library was made. The table lists this clonotype with many counts. Its antigen is unknown. Libraries of TCR beta came from iRepertoire HTBI primers plus Arm-PCR of CDR3 regions. TCRdb analysed the multiplex PCR reads with MiXCR anew, one entry per CDR3 protein. The data contain 550,000 to 600,000 distinct CDR3 sequences, about 16% of them singletons. General study points: Segments TRBV28, TRBJ1-2 and TRBJ2-5 showed preferential usage in persistent disease.

These records were also assigned to another study, of T cells in Graves' hyperthyroidism and ophthalmopathy.

The sequence was collected from a man aged 18 to 30 with Graves disease. This material consisted of peripheral blood mononuclear cells (PBMCs), taken at new diagnosis, from a patient treated with antithyroid drugs. This chain joins TRBV3-1 and TRBJ2-5; the D is unclear. CDR3 coding DNA: TGTGCCAGCAGCCAAGTTGCGTCGGAGACCCAGTACTTC. This gives the protein CASSQVASETQYF.